A single TCR beta chain is shown here with its context. Its antigen is not known. This sample was included in a study of T cell responses to AZD1222 COVID-19 vaccine. Overall study results and limits: Only six or seven AZD1222 recipients were seropositive at baseline. Females outnumbered males among donors, who were mostly white British; clonal diversity was possibly underestimated. Repertoire sampling happened only post peak T cell response.

This CDR3 comprises 16 residues. The V end was cut by 0 bases, the J end by 4 bases, with 12 bases between. Germline CDR1 MNHEY, CDR2 SVGAGI. Clones were sequenced by immunoSEQ multiplex PCR, and TCRdb holds only the in-frame ones, with some missing. The sample lists 130,000 or so clones; roughly 90% were seen once. J is TRBJ1-4 and V is TRBV6-5; tentatively, D is TRBD1 (6 bases). Sequencing was performed on peripheral blood, taken 28 days after the second AZD1222 dose. This receptor was identified in an adult who received the AZD1222 COVID-19 vaccine. In DNA, the CDR3 is TGTGCCAGCAGTTACTCGGTCACAGGGTATAATGAAAAACTGTTTTTT. Amino acid sequence: CASSYSVTGYNEKLFF.